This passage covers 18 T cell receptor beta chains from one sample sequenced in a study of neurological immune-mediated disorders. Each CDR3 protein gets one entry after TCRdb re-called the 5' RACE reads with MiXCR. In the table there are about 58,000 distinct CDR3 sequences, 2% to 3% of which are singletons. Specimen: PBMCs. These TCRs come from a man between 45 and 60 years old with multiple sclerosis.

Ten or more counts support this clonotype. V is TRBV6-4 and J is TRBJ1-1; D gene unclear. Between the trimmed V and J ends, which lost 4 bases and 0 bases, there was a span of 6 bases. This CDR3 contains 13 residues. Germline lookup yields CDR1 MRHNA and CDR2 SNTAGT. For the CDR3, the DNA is TGTGCCAGCAGTGTTGGCATGAACACTGAAGCTTTCTTT. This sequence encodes CASSVGMNTEAFF.

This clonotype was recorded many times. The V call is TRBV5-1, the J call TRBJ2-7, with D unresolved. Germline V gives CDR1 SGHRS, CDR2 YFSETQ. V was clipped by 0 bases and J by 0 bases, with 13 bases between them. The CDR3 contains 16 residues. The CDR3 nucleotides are TGCGCCAGCAGCTTGGTGGAGCGAAGGAGCTCCTACGAGCAGTACTTC. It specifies CASSLVERRSSYEQYF.

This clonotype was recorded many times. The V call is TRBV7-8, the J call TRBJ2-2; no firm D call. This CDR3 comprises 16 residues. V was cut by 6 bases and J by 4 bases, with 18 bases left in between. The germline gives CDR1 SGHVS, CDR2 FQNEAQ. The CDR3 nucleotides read TGTGCCAGCAGTGTTGGTTTGGGCACACTCACCGGGGAGCTGTTTTTT. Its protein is CASSVGLGTLTGELFF.

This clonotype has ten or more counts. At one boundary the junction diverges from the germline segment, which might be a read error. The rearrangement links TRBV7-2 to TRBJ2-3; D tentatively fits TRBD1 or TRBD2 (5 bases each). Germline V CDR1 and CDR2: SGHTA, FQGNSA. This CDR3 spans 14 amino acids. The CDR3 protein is CASSLAGTTDTQYF. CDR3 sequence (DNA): TGTGCCAGCAGCCTAGCCGGGACCACAGATACGCAGTATTTT. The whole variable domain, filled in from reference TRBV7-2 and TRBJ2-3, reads GAGVSQSPSNKVTEKGKDVELRCDPISGHTALYWYRQSLGQGLEFLIYFQGNSAPDKSGLPSDRFSAERTGGSVSTLTIQRTQQEDSAVYLCASSLAGTTDTQYFGPGTRLTVL.

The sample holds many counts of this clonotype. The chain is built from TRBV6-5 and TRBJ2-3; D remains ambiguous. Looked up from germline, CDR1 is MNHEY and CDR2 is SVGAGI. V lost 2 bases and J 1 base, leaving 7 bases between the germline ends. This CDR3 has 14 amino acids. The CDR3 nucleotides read TGTGCCAGCAGTTACAACCCTGGCACAGATACGCAGTATTTT. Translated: CASSYNPGTDTQYF.

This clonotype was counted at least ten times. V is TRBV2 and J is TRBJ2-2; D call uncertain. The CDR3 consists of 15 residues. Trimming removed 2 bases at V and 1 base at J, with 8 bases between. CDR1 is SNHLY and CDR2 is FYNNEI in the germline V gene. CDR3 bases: TGTGCCAGCAGTGAATCAGATGGGAACACCGGGGAGCTGTTTTTT. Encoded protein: CASSESDGNTGELFF.

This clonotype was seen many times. The CDR3 region has the DNA TGCGCCAGCAGCGATCGGGACAGGGATCTTAGTGAGCAGTACTTC. Translating gives CASSDRDRDLSEQYF. The rearrangement joins TRBV5-1 to TRBJ2-7, with TRBD1 matching 9 bases. Unmatched junction bases numbered 12, after V lost 4 bases and J lost 7 bases. The CDR3 has 15 amino acids. The germline gives CDR1 SGHRS, CDR2 YFSETQ.

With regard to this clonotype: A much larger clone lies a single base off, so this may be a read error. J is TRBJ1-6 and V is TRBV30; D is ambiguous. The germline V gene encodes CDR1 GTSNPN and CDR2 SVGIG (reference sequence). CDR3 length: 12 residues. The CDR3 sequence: CAWTGSHSPLNF. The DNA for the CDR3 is TGTGCCTGGACTGGCAGCCATTCACCCCTCAACTTT.

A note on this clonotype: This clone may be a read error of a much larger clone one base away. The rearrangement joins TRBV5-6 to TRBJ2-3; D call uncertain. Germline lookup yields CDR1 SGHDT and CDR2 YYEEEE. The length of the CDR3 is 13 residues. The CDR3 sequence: CASSWLTTDKQYF. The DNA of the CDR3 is TGTGCCAGCAGCTGGCTTACCACAGATAAGCAGTATTTT.

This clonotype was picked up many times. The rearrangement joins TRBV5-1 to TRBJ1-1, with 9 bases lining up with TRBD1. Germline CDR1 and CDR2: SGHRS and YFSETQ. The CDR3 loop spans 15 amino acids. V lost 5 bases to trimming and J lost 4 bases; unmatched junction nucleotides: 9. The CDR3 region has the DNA TGCGCCAGCAGATTCGGGGACAGGGACATCACTGAAGCTTTCTTT. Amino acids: CASRFGDRDITEAFF. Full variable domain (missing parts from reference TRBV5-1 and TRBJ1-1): KAGVTQTPRYLIKTRGQQVTLSCSPISGHRSVSWYQQTPGQGLQFLFEYFSETQRNKGNFPGRFSGRQFSNSRSEMNVSTLELGDSALYLCASRFGDRDITEAFFGQGTRLTVV.

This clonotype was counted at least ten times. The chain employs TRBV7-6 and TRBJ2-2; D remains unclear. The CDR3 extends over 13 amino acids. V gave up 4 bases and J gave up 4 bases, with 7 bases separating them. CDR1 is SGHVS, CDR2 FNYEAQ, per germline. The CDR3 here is CASSSPPTGELFF. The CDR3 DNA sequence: TGTGCCAGCAGCTCCCCCCCCACCGGGGAGCTGTTTTTT.

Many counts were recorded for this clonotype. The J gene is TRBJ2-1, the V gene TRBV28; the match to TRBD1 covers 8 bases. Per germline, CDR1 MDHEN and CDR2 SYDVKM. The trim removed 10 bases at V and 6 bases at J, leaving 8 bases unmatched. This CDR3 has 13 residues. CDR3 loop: CATRTGNSNEQFF. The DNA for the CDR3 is TGTGCCACTCGGACAGGGAACAGCAATGAGCAGTTCTTC.

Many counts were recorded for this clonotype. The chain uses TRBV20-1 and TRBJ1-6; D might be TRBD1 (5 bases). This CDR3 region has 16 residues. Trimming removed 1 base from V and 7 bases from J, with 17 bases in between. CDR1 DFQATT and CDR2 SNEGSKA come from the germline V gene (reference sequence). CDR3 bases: TGCAGTGCTAGAGTAAGCGGCCAGGGAGGAAATTCACCCCTCCACTTT. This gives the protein CSARVSGQGGNSPLHF.

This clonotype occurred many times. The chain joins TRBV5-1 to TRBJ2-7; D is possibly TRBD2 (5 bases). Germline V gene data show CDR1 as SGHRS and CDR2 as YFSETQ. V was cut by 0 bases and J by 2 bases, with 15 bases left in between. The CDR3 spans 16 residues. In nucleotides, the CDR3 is TGCGCCAGCAGCTTGGGCCAAGGGAGCCTTACCTACGAGCAGTACTTC. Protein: CASSLGQGSLTYEQYF.

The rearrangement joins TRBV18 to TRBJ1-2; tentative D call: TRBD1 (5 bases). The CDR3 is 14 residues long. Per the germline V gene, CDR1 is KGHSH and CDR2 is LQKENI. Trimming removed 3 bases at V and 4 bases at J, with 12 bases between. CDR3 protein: CASSPDSRPYGYTF. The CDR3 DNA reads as TGTGCCAGCTCACCTGACAGCCGACCCTATGGCTACACCTTC. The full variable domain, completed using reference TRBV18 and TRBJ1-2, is NAGVMQNPRHLVRRRGQEARLRCSPMKGHSHVYWYRQLPEEGLKFMVYLQKENIIDESGMPKERFSAEFPKEGPSILRIQQVVRGDSAAYFCASSPDSRPYGYTFGSGTRLTVV.

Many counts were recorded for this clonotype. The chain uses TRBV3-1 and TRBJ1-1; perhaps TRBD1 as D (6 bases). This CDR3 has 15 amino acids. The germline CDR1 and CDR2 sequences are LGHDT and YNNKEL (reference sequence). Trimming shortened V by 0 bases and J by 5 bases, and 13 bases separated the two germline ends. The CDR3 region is CASSQDWGALTEAFF. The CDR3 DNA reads TGTGCCAGCAGCCAAGATTGGGGGGCGCTGACTGAAGCTTTCTTT.

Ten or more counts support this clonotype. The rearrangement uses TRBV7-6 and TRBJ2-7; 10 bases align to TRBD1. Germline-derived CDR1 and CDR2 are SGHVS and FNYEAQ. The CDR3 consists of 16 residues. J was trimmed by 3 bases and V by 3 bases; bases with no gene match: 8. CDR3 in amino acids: CASSLTLTGGGYEQYF. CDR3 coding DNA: TGTGCCAGCAGCTTGACCTTGACAGGGGGCGGCTACGAGCAGTACTTC.

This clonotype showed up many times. The CDR3 sequence is CASSLDRDTEQFF. The CDR3 nucleotides read TGTGCCAGCAGCTTAGACCGGGACACCGAGCAGTTCTTC. The chain carries TRBV7-2 and TRBJ2-1; perhaps TRBD1 as D (6 bases). The CDR3 totals 13 residues. Germline V gene data show CDR1 as SGHTA and CDR2 as FQGNSA. Between the trimmed V and J ends, which lost 1 base and 10 bases, there was a span of 11 bases.